The clone carrying this TCR beta chain was counted only a few times. This sample was included in a study of cytomegalovirus exposure and HLA in healthy donors. This CDR3 spans 17 amino acids. V lost 3 bases, J lost 5 bases, and 14 bases stayed unmatched. Germline lookup yields CDR1 LGHNA and CDR2 YNFKEQ. Primers for the PCR totalled 60 Vbeta and 13 Jbeta. Data came from immunoSEQ multiplex PCR; TCRdb stores just in-frame clones and leaves some out. The sample has 200,000 to 250,000 clones, around 86% seen once; the top ten hold 2.5% to 3.5%. Sequenced sample: PBMCs. The gene calls are TRBV4-2 and TRBJ2-7, with 9 bases matching TRBD1. The sequence came from a middle-aged woman in good health and CMV-seronegative. The CDR3 sequence: CASSHVRPGQGTHEQYF. The CDR3 bases are TGTGCCAGCAGCCATGTCCGACCGGGACAGGGCACCCACGAGCAGTACTTC.